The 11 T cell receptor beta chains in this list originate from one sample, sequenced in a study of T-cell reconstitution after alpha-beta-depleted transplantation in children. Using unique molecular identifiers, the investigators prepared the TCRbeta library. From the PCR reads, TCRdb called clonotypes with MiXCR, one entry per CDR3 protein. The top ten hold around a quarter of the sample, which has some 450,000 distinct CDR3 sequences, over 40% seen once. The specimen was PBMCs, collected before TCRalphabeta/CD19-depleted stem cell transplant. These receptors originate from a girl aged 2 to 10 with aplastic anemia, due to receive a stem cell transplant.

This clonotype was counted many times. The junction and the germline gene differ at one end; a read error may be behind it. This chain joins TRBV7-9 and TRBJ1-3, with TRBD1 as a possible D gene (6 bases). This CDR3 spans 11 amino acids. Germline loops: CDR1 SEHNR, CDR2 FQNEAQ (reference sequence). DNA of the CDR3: TGTGCCAGCAGCCCCGGACAGCCGGCGGAATTT. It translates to CASSPGQPAEF.

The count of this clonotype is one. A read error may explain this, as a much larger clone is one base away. The CDR3 DNA is TGTACCAGCAGTGCCTTAGGACCAACCTACAATGAGCAGTTCTTC. Translation gives CTSSALGPTYNEQFF. This chain connects TRBV25-1 to TRBJ2-1; D call uncertain. Germline V gene data show CDR1 as MGHDK and CDR2 as SYGVNS. The CDR3 contains 15 residues.

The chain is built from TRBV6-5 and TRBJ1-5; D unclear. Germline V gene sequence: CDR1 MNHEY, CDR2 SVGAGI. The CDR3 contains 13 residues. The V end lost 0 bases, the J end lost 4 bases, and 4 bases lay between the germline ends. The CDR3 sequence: CASSYSQNQPQHF. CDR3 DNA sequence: TGTGCCAGCAGTTACTCGCAGAATCAGCCCCAGCATTTT.

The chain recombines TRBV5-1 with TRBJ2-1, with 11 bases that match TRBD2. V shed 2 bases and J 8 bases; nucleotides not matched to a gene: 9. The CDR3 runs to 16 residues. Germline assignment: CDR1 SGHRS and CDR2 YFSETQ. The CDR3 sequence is CASSLDSGGAFDEQFF. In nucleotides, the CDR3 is TGCGCCAGCAGCTTAGATAGCGGGGGGGCTTTCGATGAGCAGTTCTTC.

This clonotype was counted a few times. CDR3 bases: TGTGCCAGCAGCGTAGGAGGTCCGAGCTACGAGCAGTACTTC. Its protein product is CASSVGGPSYEQYF. The chain carries TRBV9 and TRBJ2-7; D gene uncertain. Germline assignment: CDR1 SGDLS and CDR2 YYNGEE. CDR3 length equals 14 residues. V gave up 0 bases and J gave up 3 bases, with 10 bases separating them.

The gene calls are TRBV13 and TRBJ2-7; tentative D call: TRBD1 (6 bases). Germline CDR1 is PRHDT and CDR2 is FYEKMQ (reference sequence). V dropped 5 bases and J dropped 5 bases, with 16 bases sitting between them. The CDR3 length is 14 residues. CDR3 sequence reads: CASSPARGTNEQYF. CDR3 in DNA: TGTGCCAGCAGCCCCGCTAGGGGGACCAACGAGCAGTACTTC.

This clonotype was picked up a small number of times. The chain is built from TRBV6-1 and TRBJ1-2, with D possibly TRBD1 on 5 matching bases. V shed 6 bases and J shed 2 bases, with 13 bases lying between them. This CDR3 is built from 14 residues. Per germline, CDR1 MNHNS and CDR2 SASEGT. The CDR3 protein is CASRFIAGNYGYTF. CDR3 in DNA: TGTGCCAGCAGATTCATCGCAGGGAACTATGGCTACACCTTC.

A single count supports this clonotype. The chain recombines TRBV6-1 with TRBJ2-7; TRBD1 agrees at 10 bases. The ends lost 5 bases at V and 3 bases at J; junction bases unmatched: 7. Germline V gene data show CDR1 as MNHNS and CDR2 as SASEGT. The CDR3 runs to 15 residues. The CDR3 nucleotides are TGTGCCAGCAGTCCCCGGACAGGGGGAGGCTACGAGCAGTACTTC. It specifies CASSPRTGGGYEQYF.

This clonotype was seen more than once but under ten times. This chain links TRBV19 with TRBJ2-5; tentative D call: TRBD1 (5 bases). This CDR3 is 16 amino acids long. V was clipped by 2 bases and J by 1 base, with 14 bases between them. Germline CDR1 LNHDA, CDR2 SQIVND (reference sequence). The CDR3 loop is CASSIRTREIQETQYF. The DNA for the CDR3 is TGTGCCAGTAGTATACGGACACGAGAAATCCAAGAGACCCAGTACTTC.

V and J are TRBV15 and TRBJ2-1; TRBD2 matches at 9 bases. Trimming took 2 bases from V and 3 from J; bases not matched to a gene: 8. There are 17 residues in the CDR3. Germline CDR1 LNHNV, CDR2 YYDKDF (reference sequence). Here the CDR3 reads CATSRPTAGGFYNEQFF. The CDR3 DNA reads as TGTGCCACCAGCAGACCTACAGCGGGAGGTTTCTACAATGAGCAGTTCTTC.

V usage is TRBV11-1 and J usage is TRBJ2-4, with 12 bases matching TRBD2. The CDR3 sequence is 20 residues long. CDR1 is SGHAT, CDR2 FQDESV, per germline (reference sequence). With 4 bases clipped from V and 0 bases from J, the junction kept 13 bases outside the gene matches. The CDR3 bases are TGTGCCAGCAGCTCCTTTAGACTAGCGGGAGCCCCGTTAGCCAAAAACATTCAGTACTTC. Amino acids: CASSSFRLAGAPLAKNIQYF.